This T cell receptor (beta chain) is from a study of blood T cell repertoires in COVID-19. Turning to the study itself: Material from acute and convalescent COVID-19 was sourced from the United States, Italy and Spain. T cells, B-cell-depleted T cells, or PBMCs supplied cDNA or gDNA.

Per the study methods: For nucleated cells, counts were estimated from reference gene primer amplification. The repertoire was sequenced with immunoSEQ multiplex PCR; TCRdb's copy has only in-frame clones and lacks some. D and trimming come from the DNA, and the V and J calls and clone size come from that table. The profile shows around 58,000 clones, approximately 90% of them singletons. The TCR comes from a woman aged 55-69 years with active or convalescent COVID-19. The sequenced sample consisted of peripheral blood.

CDR3 DNA sequence: TGTGCCAGCAGCGTAGGGGCCGCGGGGGCTAGCACAGATACGCAGTATTTT. It specifies CASSVGAAGASTDTQYF. The chain couples TRBV9 to TRBJ2-3; the D gene is possibly TRBD2 (7 bases). Trimming left V 0 bases short and J 0 bases short, with 14 bases between. The germline gives CDR1 SGDLS, CDR2 YYNGEE. This CDR3 spans 17 amino acids. Full variable domain (rest looked up from reference TRBV9 and TRBJ2-3): DSGVTQTPKHLITATGQRVTLRCSPRSGDLSVYWYQQSLDQGLQFLIQYYNGEERAKGNILERFSAQQFPDLHSELNLSSLELGDSALYFCASSVGAAGASTDTQYFGPGTRLTVL.